The 18 T cell receptor beta chains below come from one sample, sequenced in a study of T-cell memory formation after mild COVID-19. TCRdb redid the calling of the 5' RACE reads with MiXCR, one entry per CDR3 protein. The sample carries about 470,000 distinct CDR3 sequences, more than 20% recorded once. The sample was PBMCs or a T cell subset sorted from them (not recorded which). The receptors derive from an adult woman who had mild COVID-19 (a few samples of this study predate the infection). Cell type and time point are not known.

This clonotype appeared many times. V is TRBV2 and J is TRBJ2-1, with 10 bases that match TRBD2. Germline CDR1 reads SNHLY; CDR2 reads FYNNEI. Trimming took 7 bases from V and 6 from J; bases not matched to a gene: 6. CDR3 length: 14 residues. The CDR3 region has the DNA TGTGCCAGCAAAGGGACTAGCGTCGCCAATGAGCAGTTCTTC. Its protein product is CASKGTSVANEQFF. The variable domain in full, completed from reference TRBV2 and TRBJ2-1, reads EPEVTQTPSHQVTQMGQEVILRCVPISNHLYFYWYRQILGQKVEFLVSFYNNEISEKSEIFDDQFSVERPDGSNFTLKIRSTKLEDSAMYFCASKGTSVANEQFFGPGTRLTVL.

The rearrangement joins TRBV6-5 to TRBJ1-2; D gene ambiguous. CDR3 size: 14 residues. V shed 2 bases and J shed 4 bases, with 11 bases lying between them. Germline CDR1 MNHEY, CDR2 SVGAGI. The CDR3, as DNA: TGTGCCAGCAGTTACGCACCCAGCCGCTATGGCTACACCTTC. Translated, it gives CASSYAPSRYGYTF.

This clonotype was detected only a few times. The chain has TRBV15 and TRBJ2-5; 7 positions match TRBD2. CDR3 size: 15 residues. V gave up 3 bases and J gave up 1 base; unmatched junction bases: 5. CDR1 is LNHNV, CDR2 YYDKDF, per germline (reference sequence). CDR3 sequence (DNA): TGTGCCACCAGCAGGGGGGGGGGAAGCCAAGAGACCCAGTACTTC. Its translation: CATSRGGGSQETQYF.

This clonotype has a handful of counts. V and J are TRBV12-3 or TRBV12-4 and TRBJ1-4, with D unclear. V was clipped by 8 bases and J by 8 bases, with 9 bases between them. The CDR3 runs to 11 residues. The CDR3 sequence: CASGSREKLFF. CDR3 coding DNA: TGTGCCAGCGGATCACGAGAAAAACTGTTTTTT.

This clonotype was found a few times. This rearrangement joins TRBV5-5 to TRBJ2-7; the match to TRBD1 covers 7 bases. Germline V lookup: CDR1 SGHKS, CDR2 YYEKEE (reference sequence). The CDR3 length is 14 residues. The trim removed 2 bases at V and 3 bases at J, leaving 5 bases unmatched. DNA of the CDR3: TGTGCCAGCAGCTTTTCGACAGGGCGCTACGAGCAGTACTTC. It is translated as CASSFSTGRYEQYF.

This clonotype has a handful of counts. The chain links TRBV20-1 to TRBJ2-7, with D perhaps TRBD1 (5 bases). Looked up from germline, CDR1 is DFQATT and CDR2 is SNEGSKA (reference sequence). The CDR3 has 17 residues. V lost 0 bases and J 0 bases, leaving 18 bases between the germline ends. CDR3 sequence (DNA): TGCAGTGCTAGAGAGGAGATGAGGACACTAACCTCCTACGAGCAGTACTTC. It is translated as CSAREEMRTLTSYEQYF.

This clonotype was counted between two and nine times. This chain connects TRBV5-1 to TRBJ2-5; D remains unclear. In germline, CDR1 is SGHRS, CDR2 YFSETQ. The CDR3 totals 14 residues. Trimming took off 3 bases at V and 0 bases at J, with 9 bases between the two ends. CDR3 in amino acids: CASSSEPNQETQYF. For the CDR3, the DNA is TGCGCCAGCAGCTCAGAACCTAACCAAGAGACCCAGTACTTC.

The sample holds many counts of this clonotype. The chain links TRBV29-1 to TRBJ2-7; D is unclear. Trimming left V 4 bases short and J 7 bases short, with 14 bases between. Germline V lookup: CDR1 SQVTM, CDR2 ANQGSEA. The CDR3 spans 12 residues. The CDR3 sequence is CSVGGHLGEQYF. Here the CDR3 DNA reads TGCAGCGTTGGTGGCCACTTGGGGGAGCAGTACTTC.

The chain employs TRBV7-3 and TRBJ2-7; the D gene is possibly TRBD1 (5 bases). In germline, CDR1 is SGHTA, CDR2 FQGTGA. The CDR3 is made up of 13 amino acids. Trimming took 5 bases from V and 6 from J, leaving 14 bases between them. The chain's CDR3 is CASSLRQSGEQYF. In nucleotides, the CDR3 is TGTGCCAGCAGCCTAAGACAGTCAGGCGAGCAGTACTTC.

The chain joins TRBV9 to TRBJ2-3; D is possibly TRBD1 or TRBD2 (6 bases each). The ends were cut back, 3 bases at V and 0 bases at J, with 17 bases in the middle. The CDR3 runs to 17 residues. The germline CDR1 and CDR2 sequences are SGDLS and YYNGEE. DNA for the CDR3: TGTGCCAGCAGCGGAAAGGGGGGACCGGGTAGCACAGATACGCAGTATTTT. Protein product: CASSGKGGPGSTDTQYF.

This clonotype was counted a few times. The V gene is TRBV4-1, the J gene TRBJ2-1, with TRBD1 matching over 10 bases. Germline assignment: CDR1 MGHRA and CDR2 YSYEKL. The V and J ends lost 2 bases and 8 bases, in that order; junction bases with no gene match: 12. CDR3 size: 17 residues. The CDR3 DNA is TGCGCCAGCAGCCAAACCTTAGGGACAGGGGTTGTCGATGAGCAGTTCTTC. Its protein product is CASSQTLGTGVVDEQFF.

The CDR3 sequence is CASKVGGASGNPTQYF. Written as DNA, the CDR3 is TGTGCCAGCAAAGTCGGAGGGGCTAGCGGAAATCCGACCCAGTACTTC. The chain employs TRBV6-6 and TRBJ2-5, with TRBD2 identical over 7 bases. Trimming removed 7 bases from V and 7 bases from J; junction bases left unmatched: 18. Germline CDR1 is MNHNY and CDR2 is SVGAGI (reference sequence). This CDR3 is 16 amino acids long.

This clonotype was found a few times. V is TRBV18 and J is TRBJ2-1, with 7 bases lining up with TRBD2. J lost 0 bases, V lost 5 bases, and 7 bases had no gene match. Germline CDR1 reads KGHSH; CDR2 reads LQKENI. The CDR3 has 16 residues. As DNA, the CDR3 is TGTGCCAGCTCATCACGACTAGCCGCCTCCTACAATGAGCAGTTCTTC. It is translated as CASSSRLAASYNEQFF.

This clonotype was seen a few times. The chain employs TRBV6-2 or TRBV6-3 and TRBJ2-7; D gene unclear. V was pared by 2 bases and J by 5 bases, with 4 bases between. The germline V gene encodes CDR1 MNHEY and CDR2 SVGEGT. The CDR3 is 11 amino acids. The CDR3 region is CASSYRNEQYF. In nucleotides, the CDR3 is TGTGCCAGCAGTTACCGGAACGAGCAGTACTTC.

This clonotype was counted only a few times. The chain uses TRBV6-6 and TRBJ2-7; D perhaps matches TRBD1 (6 bases). The germline V and J ends were trimmed by 4 bases and 0 bases, with 13 bases remaining between them. The CDR3 spans 15 residues. Per the germline V gene, CDR1 is MNHNY and CDR2 is SVGAGI (reference sequence). In nucleotides, the CDR3 is TGTGCCAGCAGTTCCCCAGGGGCGCTCTCCTACGAGCAGTACTTC. Residues: CASSSPGALSYEQYF.

This chain links TRBV4-1 with TRBJ1-1; D is ambiguous. The CDR3 is 14 amino acids. V dropped 1 base and J dropped 0 bases, with 6 bases sitting between them. The V gene's germline CDR1 is MGHRA and CDR2 YSYEKL. CDR3: CASSQGMMNTEAFF. The DNA of the CDR3 is TGCGCCAGCAGCCAAGGAATGATGAACACTGAAGCTTTCTTT.

In its sample, this clonotype was seen a few times. V usage is TRBV3-1 and J usage is TRBJ2-3; D is possibly TRBD2 (6 bases). Germline V CDR1 and CDR2: LGHDT, YNNKEL (reference sequence). The V end lost 1 base, the J end lost 0 bases, and 11 bases lay between the germline ends. The CDR3 is made up of 16 amino acids. CDR3 amino acids: CASSQVPGRSTDTQYF. CDR3 DNA: TGTGCCAGCAGCCAAGTTCCAGGGAGGAGCACAGATACGCAGTATTTT.

This clonotype appeared a few times. CDR3 protein: CASSYPGTINEQFF. The CDR3 bases are TGTGCCAGCAGTTACCCTGGGACTATTAATGAGCAGTTCTTC. The V gene is TRBV6-6, the J gene TRBJ2-1; 7 bases align to TRBD2. CDR3 length: 14 amino acids. J lost 7 bases, V lost 2 bases, and 5 bases had no gene match. Germline V gene sequence: CDR1 MNHNY, CDR2 SVGAGI (reference sequence).